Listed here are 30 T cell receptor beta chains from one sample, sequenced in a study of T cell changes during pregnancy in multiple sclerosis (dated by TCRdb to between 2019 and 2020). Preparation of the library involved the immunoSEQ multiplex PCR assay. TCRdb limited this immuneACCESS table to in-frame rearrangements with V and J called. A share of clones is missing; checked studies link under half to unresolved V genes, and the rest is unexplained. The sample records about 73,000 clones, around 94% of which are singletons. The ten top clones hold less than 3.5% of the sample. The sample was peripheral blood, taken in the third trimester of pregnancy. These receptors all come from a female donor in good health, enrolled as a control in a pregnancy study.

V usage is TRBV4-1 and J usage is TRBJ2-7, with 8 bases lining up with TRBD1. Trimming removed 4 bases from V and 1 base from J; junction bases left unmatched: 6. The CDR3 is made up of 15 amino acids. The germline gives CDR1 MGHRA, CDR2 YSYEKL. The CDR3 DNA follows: TGCGCCAGCAGCCCACTAGGACAGGGTTCCTACGAGCAGTACTTC. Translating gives CASSPLGQGSYEQYF.

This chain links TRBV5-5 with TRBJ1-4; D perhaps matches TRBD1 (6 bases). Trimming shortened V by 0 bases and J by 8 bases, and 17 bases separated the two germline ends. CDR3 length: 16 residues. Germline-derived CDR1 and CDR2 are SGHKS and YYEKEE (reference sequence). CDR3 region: CASSLGGQGLLEKLFF. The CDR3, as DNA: TGTGCCAGCAGCTTGGGGGGTCAGGGGTTATTGGAAAAACTGTTTTTT.

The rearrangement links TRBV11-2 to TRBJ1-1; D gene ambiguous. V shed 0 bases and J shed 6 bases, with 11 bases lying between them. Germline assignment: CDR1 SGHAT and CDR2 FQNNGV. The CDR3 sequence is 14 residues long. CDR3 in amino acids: CASSLDQTRAEAFF. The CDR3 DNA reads TGTGCCAGCAGCTTAGATCAAACTCGGGCTGAAGCTTTCTTT.

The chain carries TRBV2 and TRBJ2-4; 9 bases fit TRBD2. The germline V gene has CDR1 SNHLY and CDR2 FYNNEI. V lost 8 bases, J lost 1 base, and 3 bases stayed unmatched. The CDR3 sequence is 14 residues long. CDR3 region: CASRSGGAKNIQYF. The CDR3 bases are TGTGCCAGCCGGAGCGGGGGGGCCAAAAACATTCAGTACTTC.

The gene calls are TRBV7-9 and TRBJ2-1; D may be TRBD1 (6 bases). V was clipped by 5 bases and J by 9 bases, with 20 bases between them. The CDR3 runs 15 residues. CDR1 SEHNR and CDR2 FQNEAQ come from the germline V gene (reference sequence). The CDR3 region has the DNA TGTGCCAGCAGCCTCCCCGCATTAGGGGGAATTGAGCAGTTCTTC. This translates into CASSLPALGGIEQFF.

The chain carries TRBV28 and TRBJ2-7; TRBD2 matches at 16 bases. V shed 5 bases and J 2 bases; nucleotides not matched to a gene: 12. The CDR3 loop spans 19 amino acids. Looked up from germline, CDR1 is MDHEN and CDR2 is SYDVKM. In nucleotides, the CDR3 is TGTGCCAGCAGTCCTCCCATTGGGACTAGCGGGAGGGTCCCCTACGAGCAGTACTTC. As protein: CASSPPIGTSGRVPYEQYF.

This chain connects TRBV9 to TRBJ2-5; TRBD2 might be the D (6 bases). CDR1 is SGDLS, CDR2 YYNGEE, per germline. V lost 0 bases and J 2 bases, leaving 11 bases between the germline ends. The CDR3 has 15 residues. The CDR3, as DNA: TGTGCCAGCAGCGTAGTGGAGGGAACTCAAGAGACCCAGTACTTC. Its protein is CASSVVEGTQETQYF.

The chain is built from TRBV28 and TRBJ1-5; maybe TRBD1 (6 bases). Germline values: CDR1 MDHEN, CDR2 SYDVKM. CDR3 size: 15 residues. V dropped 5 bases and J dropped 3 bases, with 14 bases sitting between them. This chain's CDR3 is CASSLIRDNNQPQHF. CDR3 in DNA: TGTGCCAGCAGTCTGATCCGGGACAACAATCAGCCCCAGCATTTT.

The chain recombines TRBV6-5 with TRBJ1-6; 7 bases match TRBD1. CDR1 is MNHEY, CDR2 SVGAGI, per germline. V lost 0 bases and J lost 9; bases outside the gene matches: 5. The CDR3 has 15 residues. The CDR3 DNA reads TGTGCCAGCAGTTACTCATACAGGGGAAGTTCACCCCTCCACTTT. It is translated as CASSYSYRGSSPLHF.

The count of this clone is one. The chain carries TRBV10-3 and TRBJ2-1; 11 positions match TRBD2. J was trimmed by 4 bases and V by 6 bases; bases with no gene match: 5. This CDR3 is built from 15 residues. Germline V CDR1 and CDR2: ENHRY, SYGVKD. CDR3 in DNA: TGTGCCATCAGCCCCGGGACTAGCGGATACAATGAGCAGTTCTTC. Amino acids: CAISPGTSGYNEQFF.

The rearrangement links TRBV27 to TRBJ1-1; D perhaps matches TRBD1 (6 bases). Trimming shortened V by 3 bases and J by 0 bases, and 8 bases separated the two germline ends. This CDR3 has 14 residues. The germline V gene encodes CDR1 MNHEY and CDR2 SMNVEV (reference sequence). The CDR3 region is CASSLNRVNTEAFF. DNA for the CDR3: TGTGCCAGCAGTTTGAACAGGGTGAACACTGAAGCTTTCTTT.

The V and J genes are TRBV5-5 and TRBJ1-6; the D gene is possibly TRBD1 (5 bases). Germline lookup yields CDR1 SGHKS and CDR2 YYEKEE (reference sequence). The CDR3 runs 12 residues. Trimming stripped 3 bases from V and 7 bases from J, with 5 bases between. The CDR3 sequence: CASSYRNSPLHF. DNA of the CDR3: TGTGCCAGCAGCTACAGGAATTCACCCCTCCACTTT. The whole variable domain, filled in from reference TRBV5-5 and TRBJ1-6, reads DAGVTQSPTHLIKTRGQQVTLRCSPISGHKSVSWYQQVLGQGPQFIFQYYEKEERGRGNFPDRFSARQFPNYSSELNVNALLLGDSALYLCASSYRNSPLHFGNGTRLTVT.

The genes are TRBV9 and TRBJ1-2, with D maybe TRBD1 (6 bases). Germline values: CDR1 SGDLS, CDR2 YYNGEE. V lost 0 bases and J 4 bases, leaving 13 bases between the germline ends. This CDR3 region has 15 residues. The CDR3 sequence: CASSVVPGHGYGYTF. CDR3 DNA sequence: TGTGCCAGCAGCGTAGTTCCGGGACATGGCTATGGCTACACCTTC.

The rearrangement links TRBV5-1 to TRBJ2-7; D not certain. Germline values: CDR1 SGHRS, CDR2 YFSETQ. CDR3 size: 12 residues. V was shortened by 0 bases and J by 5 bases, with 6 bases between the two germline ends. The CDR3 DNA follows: TGCGCCAGCAGCTTGGCCGCGAACGAGCAGTACTTC. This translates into CASSLAANEQYF.

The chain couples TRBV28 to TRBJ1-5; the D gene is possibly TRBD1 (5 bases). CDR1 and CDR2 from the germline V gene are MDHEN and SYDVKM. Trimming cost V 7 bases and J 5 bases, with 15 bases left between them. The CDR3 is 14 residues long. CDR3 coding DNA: TGTGCCAGCACCAGGGCAGGGAACTATCAGCCCCAGCATTTT. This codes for CASTRAGNYQPQHF.

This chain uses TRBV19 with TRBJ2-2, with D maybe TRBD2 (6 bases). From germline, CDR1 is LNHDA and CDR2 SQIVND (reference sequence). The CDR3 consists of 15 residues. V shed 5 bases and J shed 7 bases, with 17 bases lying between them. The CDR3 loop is CASSWGDISHGELFF. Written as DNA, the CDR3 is TGTGCCAGTAGTTGGGGGGATATTAGCCACGGGGAGCTGTTTTTT. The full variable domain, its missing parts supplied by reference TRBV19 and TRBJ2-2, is DGGITQSPKYLFRKEGQNVTLSCEQNLNHDAMYWYRQDPGQGLRLIYYSQIVNDFQKGDIAEGYSVSREKKESFPLTVTSAQKNPTAFYLCASSWGDISHGELFFGEGSRLTVL.

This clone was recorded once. This chain's CDR3 is CASSLVPAGLGEQYF. Here the CDR3 DNA reads TGTGCCAGCAGCTTAGTCCCAGCGGGACTCGGGGAGCAGTACTTC. The J gene is TRBJ2-7, the V gene TRBV7-6, with 7 bases lining up with TRBD2. The length of the CDR3 is 15 residues. Germline CDR1 is SGHVS and CDR2 is FNYEAQ. With V trimmed by 1 base and J by 7 bases, 10 bases remained unmatched.

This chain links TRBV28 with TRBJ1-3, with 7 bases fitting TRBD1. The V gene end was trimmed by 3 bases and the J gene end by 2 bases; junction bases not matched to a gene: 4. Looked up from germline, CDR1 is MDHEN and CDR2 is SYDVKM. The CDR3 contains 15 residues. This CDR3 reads CASSFLDRTGNTIYF. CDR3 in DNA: TGTGCCAGCAGTTTCCTGGACAGGACTGGAAACACCATATATTTT.

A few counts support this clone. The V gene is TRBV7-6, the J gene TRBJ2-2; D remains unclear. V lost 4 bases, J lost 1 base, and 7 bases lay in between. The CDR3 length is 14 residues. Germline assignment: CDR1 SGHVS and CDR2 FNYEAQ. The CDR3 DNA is TGTGCCAGCAGCTCTAGAGTGAACACCGGGGAGCTGTTTTTT. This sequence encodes CASSSRVNTGELFF.

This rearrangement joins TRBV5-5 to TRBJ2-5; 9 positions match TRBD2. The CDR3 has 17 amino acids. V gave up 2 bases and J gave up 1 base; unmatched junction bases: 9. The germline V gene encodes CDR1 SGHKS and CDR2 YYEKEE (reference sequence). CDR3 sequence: CASSFILAGGPQETQYF. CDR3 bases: TGTGCCAGCAGCTTCATTCTTGCGGGGGGGCCCCAAGAGACCCAGTACTTC. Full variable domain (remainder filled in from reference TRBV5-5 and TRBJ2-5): DAGVTQSPTHLIKTRGQQVTLRCSPISGHKSVSWYQQVLGQGPQFIFQYYEKEERGRGNFPDRFSARQFPNYSSELNVNALLLGDSALYLCASSFILAGGPQETQYFGPGTRLLVL.

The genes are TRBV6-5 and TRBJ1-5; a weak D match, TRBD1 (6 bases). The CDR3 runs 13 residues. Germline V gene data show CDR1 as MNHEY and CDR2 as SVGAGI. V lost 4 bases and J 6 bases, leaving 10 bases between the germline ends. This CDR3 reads CASSSQGFQPQHF. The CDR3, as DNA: TGTGCCAGCAGTTCACAGGGTTTTCAGCCCCAGCATTTT.

The CDR3, as DNA: TGTGCCAGCAGTGCAAAAATCCGGGGACAGGGTTTTAATGAAAAACTGTTTTTT. It translates to CASSAKIRGQGFNEKLFF. The chain carries TRBV27 and TRBJ1-4; 9 bases match TRBD1. The J segment lost 4 bases and the V segment lost 5 bases, leaving 14 bases of the junction unmatched. The CDR3 covers 18 residues. Germline CDR1 is MNHEY and CDR2 is SMNVEV (reference sequence).

CDR3 amino acids: CASTESMSHGEQYF. The CDR3 region has the DNA TGTGCCAGCACTGAGAGCATGTCCCACGGCGAGCAGTACTTC. This chain joins TRBV2 and TRBJ2-7; D is undetermined. V lost 7 bases, J lost 6 bases, and 19 bases lay in between. The CDR3 is made up of 14 amino acids. Germline-derived CDR1 and CDR2 are SNHLY and FYNNEI.

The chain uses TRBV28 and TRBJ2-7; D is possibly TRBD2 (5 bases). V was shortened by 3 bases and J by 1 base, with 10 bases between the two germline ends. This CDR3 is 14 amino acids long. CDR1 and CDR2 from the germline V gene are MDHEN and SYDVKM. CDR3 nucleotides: TGTGCCAGCAGTTTTCTTCCGGGATCCTACGAGCAGTACTTC. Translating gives CASSFLPGSYEQYF.

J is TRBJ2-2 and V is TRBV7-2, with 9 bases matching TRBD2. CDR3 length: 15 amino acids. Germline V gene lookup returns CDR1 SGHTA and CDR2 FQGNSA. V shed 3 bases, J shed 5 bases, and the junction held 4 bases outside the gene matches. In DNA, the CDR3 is TGTGCCAGCAGCTTTTTAGCGGGGGTGACCGGGGAGCTGTTTTTT. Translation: CASSFLAGVTGELFF.

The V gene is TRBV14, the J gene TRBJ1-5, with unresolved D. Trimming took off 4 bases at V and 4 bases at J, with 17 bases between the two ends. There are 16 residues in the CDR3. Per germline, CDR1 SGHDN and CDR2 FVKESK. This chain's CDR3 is CASSPRVPGGNQPQHF. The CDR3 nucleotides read TGTGCCAGCAGCCCGCGGGTACCTGGTGGTAATCAGCCCCAGCATTTT.

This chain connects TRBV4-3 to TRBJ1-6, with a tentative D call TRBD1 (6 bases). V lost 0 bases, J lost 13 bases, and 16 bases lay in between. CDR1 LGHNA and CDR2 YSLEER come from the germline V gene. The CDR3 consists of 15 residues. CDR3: CASSQEGQLSTPLHF. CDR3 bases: TGCGCCAGCAGCCAAGAGGGACAACTGTCGACTCCCCTCCACTTT.

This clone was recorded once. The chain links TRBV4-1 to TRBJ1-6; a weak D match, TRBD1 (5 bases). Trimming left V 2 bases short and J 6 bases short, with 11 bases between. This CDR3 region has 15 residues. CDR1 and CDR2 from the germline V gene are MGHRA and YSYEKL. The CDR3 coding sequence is TGCGCCAGCAGCCAAACCTTACAGGCTAATTCACCCCTCCACTTT. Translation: CASSQTLQANSPLHF.

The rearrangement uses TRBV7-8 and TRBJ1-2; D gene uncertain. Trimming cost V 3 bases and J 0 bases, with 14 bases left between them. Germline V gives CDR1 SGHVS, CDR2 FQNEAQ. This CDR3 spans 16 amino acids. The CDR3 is CASSLGGQRANYGYTF. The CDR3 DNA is TGTGCCAGCAGCTTGGGAGGGCAGAGGGCTAACTATGGCTACACCTTC.

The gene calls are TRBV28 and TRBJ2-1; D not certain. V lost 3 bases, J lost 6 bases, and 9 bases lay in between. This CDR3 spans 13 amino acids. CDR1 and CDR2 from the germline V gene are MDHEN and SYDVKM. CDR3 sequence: CASSFAEPNEQFF. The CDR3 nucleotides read TGTGCCAGCAGTTTTGCGGAACCCAATGAGCAGTTCTTC.